This T cell receptor beta chain was sequenced during a study of T cell changes during pregnancy in multiple sclerosis. Profiled with immunoSEQ multiplex PCR; TCRdb holds only in-frame clones, not every one. The top ten hold 1.9% of the sample, which has some 81,000 clones, roughly 90% seen once. Germline V gives CDR1 SEHNR, CDR2 FQNEAQ (reference sequence). The CDR3 extends over 15 amino acids. Germline trimming cut 1 base from V and 4 bases from J; bases unmatched to any gene: 4. Sequencing was performed on peripheral blood, taken before pregnancy. This chain connects TRBV7-9 to TRBJ2-7; 10 nucleotides align to TRBD2. The source is a female donor with multiple sclerosis, enrolled in a pregnancy study. Here the CDR3 reads CASSLGTSGGYEQYF. The DNA of the CDR3 is TGTGCCAGCAGCTTAGGGACTAGCGGAGGTTACGAGCAGTACTTC.